The source of this T cell receptor beta chain is a study of spatial heterogeneity in lung cancer. Study context: Sequencing covered available follow-up PBMC samples collected a median of roughly two years after resection.

Every TCR cDNA molecule bore its own unique molecular identifier. MiXCR was run by TCRdb on the 5' RACE reads, yielding one entry per CDR3 protein. The sample yields under 150,000 distinct CDR3 sequences, more than 9% seen once. V was trimmed by 6 bases and J by 5 bases, leaving 14 bases between them. Germline lookup yields CDR1 SGHDT and CDR2 YYEEEE. The CDR3 has 13 amino acids. Sample time point: blood at routine non-recurrence follow-up after resection. Material for sequencing was whole RNA from tumor, nontumor lung or frozen PBMC, left unsorted. There are many counts of this clonotype. Specimen: PBMCs, collected at follow-up. The chain combines TRBV5-6 with TRBJ2-5; D is ambiguous. The receptor comes from a male donor with early-stage non-small cell lung cancer. Written as DNA, the CDR3 is TGTGCCAGCAAGGAACGTATTGAGGAGACCCAGTACTTC. The encoded protein is CASKERIEETQYF. The full variable domain, rest sourced from reference TRBV5-6 and TRBJ2-5, is DAGVTQSPTHLIKTRGQQVTLRCSPKSGHDTVSWYQQALGQGPQFIFQYYEEEERQRGNFPDRFSGHQFPNYSSELNVNALLLGDSALYLCASKERIEETQYFGPGTRLLVL.